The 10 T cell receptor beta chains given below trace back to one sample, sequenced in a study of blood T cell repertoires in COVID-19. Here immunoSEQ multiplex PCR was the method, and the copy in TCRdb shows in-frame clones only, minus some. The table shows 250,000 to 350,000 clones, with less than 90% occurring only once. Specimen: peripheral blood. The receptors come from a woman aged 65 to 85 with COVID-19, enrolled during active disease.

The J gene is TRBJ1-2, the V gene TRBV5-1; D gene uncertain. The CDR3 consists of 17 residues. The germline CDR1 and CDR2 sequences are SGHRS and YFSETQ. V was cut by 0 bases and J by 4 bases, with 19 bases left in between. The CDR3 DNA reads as TGCGCCAGCAGCTTGGGATATAGGCGTGGCGGATTCTATGGCTACACCTTC. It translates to CASSLGYRRGGFYGYTF. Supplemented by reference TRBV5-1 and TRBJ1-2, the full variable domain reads KAGVTQTPRYLIKTRGQQVTLSCSPISGHRSVSWYQQTPGQGLQFLFEYFSETQRNKGNFPGRFSGRQFSNSRSEMNVSTLELGDSALYLCASSLGYRRGGFYGYTFGSGTRLTVV.

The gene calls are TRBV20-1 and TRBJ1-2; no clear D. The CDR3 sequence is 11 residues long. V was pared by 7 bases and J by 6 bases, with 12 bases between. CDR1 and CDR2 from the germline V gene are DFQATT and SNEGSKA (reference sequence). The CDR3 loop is CSDIRRDGYTF. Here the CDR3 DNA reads TGCAGTGATATACGGCGGGATGGCTACACCTTC.

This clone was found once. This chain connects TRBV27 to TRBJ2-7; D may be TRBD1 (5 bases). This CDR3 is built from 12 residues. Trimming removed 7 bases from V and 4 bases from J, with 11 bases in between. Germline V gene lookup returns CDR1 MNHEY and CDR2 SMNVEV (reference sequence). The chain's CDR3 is CASTSPGYEQYF. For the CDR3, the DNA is TGTGCCAGCACCTCTCCAGGGTACGAGCAGTACTTC.

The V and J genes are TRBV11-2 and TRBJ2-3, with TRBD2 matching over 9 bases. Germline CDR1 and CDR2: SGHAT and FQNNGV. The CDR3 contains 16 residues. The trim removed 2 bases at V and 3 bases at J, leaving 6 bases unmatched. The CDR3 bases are TGTGCCAGCAGCTTAACTGTAGCGGGGGAGACAGATACGCAGTATTTT. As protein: CASSLTVAGETDTQYF.

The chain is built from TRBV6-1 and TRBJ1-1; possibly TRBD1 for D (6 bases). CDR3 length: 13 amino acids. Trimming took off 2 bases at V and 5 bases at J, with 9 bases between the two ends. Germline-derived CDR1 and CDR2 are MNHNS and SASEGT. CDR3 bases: TGTGCCAGCAGTGAATTACAGGGAACTGAAGCTTTCTTT. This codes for CASSELQGTEAFF.

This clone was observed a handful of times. This CDR3 reads CAIQGAANYGYTF. CDR3 nucleotide sequence: TGTGCCATCCAGGGGGCTGCTAACTATGGCTACACCTTC. V usage is TRBV6-6 and J usage is TRBJ1-2; 8 nucleotides agree with TRBD1. The length of the CDR3 is 13 residues. From germline, CDR1 is MNHNY and CDR2 SVGAGI (reference sequence). The V segment lost 10 bases and the J segment 0 bases; nucleotides outside the gene matches: 4.

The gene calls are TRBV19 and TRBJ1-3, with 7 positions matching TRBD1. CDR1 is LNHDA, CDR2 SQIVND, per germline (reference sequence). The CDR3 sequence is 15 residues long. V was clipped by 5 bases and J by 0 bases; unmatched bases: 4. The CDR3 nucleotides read TGTGCCAGTAGTCCGGGACAGCACTCTGGAAACACCATATATTTT. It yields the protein CASSPGQHSGNTIYF. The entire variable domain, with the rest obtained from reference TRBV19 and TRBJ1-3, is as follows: DGGITQSPKYLFRKEGQNVTLSCEQNLNHDAMYWYRQDPGQGLRLIYYSQIVNDFQKGDIAEGYSVSREKKESFPLTVTSAQKNPTAFYLCASSPGQHSGNTIYFGEGSWLTVV.

The CDR3 nucleotides read TGTGCCACCAGTGATGCACAGGGGGACAATCAGCCCCAGCATTTT. This gives the protein CATSDAQGDNQPQHF. The chain joins TRBV24-1 to TRBJ1-5, with 8 bases fitting TRBD1. Looked up from germline, CDR1 is KGHDR and CDR2 is SFDVKD. Trimming took 3 bases from V and 3 from J; bases not matched to a gene: 3. The CDR3 is 15 residues long.

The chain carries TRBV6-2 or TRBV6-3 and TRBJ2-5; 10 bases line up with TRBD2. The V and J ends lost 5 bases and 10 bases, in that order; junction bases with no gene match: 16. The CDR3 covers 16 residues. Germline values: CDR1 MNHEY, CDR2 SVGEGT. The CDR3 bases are TGTGCCAGCAGTGGTGGACTAGCGGAACCCAAGATGGTCCAGTACTTC. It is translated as CASSGGLAEPKMVQYF.

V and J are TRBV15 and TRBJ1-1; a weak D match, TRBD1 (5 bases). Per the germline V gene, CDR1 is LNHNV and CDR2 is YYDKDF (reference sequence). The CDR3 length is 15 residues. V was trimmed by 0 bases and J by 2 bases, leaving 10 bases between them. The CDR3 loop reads CATSRDRGANTEAFF. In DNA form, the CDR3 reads TGTGCCACCAGCAGAGATCGCGGGGCTAACACTGAAGCTTTCTTT.